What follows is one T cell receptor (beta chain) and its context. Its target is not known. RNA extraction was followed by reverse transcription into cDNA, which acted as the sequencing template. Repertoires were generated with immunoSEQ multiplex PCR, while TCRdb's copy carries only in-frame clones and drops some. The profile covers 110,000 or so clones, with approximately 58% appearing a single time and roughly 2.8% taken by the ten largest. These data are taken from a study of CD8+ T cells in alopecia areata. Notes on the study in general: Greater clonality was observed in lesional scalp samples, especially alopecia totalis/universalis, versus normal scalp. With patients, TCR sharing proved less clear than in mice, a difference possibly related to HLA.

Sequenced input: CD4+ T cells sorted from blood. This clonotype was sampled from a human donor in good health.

CDR3 protein: CAWTSASGSPLHF. CDR3 in DNA: TGTGCCTGGACGTCAGCTTCGGGTTCACCCCTCCACTTT. The chain joins TRBV30 to TRBJ1-6; no clear D gene. Germline V gene lookup returns CDR1 GTSNPN and CDR2 SVGIG (reference sequence). V lost 4 bases to trimming and J lost 9 bases, with 13 bases between them. The CDR3 is made up of 13 amino acids.